The next 13 T cell receptor beta chains were all read from a single sample in a study of blood T cell repertoires in COVID-19 (dated by TCRdb to the early 2020s). The receptor library was made with the immunoSEQ multiplex PCR assay. TCRdb holds this immuneACCESS table with in-frame rearrangements only. Some clones are missing; in checked studies, unresolved V genes explain under half, and the rest has no known cause. The sample has 120,000 to 150,000 clones on record, just under 90% of them singletons. The ten largest clonotypes hold 8.6% of the sample. The sample taken for sequencing was peripheral blood. Source of these receptors: a woman between 50 and 59 years old with active or convalescent COVID-19.

In this sample, this clone turned up once. For the CDR3, the DNA is TGTGCCAGCAGCTTATGGGGACTAGCATTGAGCACCGGGGAGCTGTTTTTT. It is translated as CASSLWGLALSTGELFF. This chain links TRBV11-2 with TRBJ2-2; TRBD2 agrees at 9 bases. The CDR3 is 17 amino acids. Germline V gives CDR1 SGHAT, CDR2 FQNNGV. J lost 4 bases, V lost 2 bases, and 8 bases had no gene match.

The chain links TRBV7-6 to TRBJ2-2, with 8 bases aligning to TRBD1. The J segment lost 2 bases and the V segment lost 0 bases, leaving 5 bases of the junction unmatched. This CDR3 has 17 residues. Germline CDR1 and CDR2: SGHVS and FNYEAQ. The CDR3 DNA reads as TGTGCCAGCAGCTTAGCGCGGGACAGGCTTAACACCGGGGAGCTGTTTTTT. Translated: CASSLARDRLNTGELFF.

This chain connects TRBV24-1 to TRBJ1-5; no clear D. Germline V gene lookup returns CDR1 KGHDR and CDR2 SFDVKD. Deletions cut 5 bases from V and 10 bases from J, with 14 bases between. The CDR3 spans 13 residues. CDR3 sequence: CATSVDGLGPQHF. CDR3 coding DNA: TGTGCCACCAGTGTCGACGGACTAGGACCCCAGCATTTT.

The sample holds one count of this clone. The chain joins TRBV13 to TRBJ2-3, with 7 bases matching TRBD1. Germline V gene lookup returns CDR1 PRHDT and CDR2 FYEKMQ (reference sequence). The CDR3 loop spans 15 amino acids. Trimming removed 3 bases from V and 2 bases from J; junction bases left unmatched: 5. The CDR3 reads CASSFSQGTTDTQYF. The CDR3 bases are TGTGCCAGCAGCTTCTCACAGGGGACCACAGATACGCAGTATTTT.

This chain links TRBV28 with TRBJ1-2; the D gene is possibly TRBD1 (6 bases). The germline gives CDR1 MDHEN, CDR2 SYDVKM. Trimming pared 8 bases from V and 4 bases from J, leaving 11 bases between. The CDR3 is 12 residues long. This CDR3 reads CASGPRGYGYTF. CDR3 DNA: TGTGCCAGCGGCCCCAGGGGCTATGGCTACACCTTC.

The chain is built from TRBV7-2 and TRBJ1-2; D not certain. V lost 5 bases and J 8 bases, leaving 24 bases between the germline ends. There are 16 residues in the CDR3. The germline V gene encodes CDR1 SGHTA and CDR2 FQGNSA. The CDR3 loop is CASSLWSWASPIGYTF. The CDR3 DNA sequence: TGTGCCAGCAGCCTTTGGTCTTGGGCCTCCCCTATAGGCTACACCTTC. Drawing the rest from reference TRBV7-2 and TRBJ1-2, the complete variable domain is GAGVSQSPSNKVTEKGKDVELRCDPISGHTALYWYRQSLGQGLEFLIYFQGNSAPDKSGLPSDRFSAERTGGSVSTLTIQRTQQEDSAVYLCASSLWSWASPIGYTFGSGTRLTVV.

This clone was seen once. This chain uses TRBV6-2 or TRBV6-3 with TRBJ2-7; TRBD2 matches at 8 bases. The CDR3 sequence is 17 residues long. Germline CDR1 reads MNHEY; CDR2 reads SVGEGT. V gave up 6 bases and J gave up 0 bases; unmatched junction bases: 13. The CDR3 protein is CASSDRPSGRNSYEQYF. The CDR3 DNA reads TGTGCCAGCAGCGACAGGCCTAGCGGGCGTAACTCCTACGAGCAGTACTTC.

This clone was detected once. The V and J genes are TRBV30 and TRBJ2-5, with D maybe TRBD2 (5 bases). Between the trimmed V and J ends, which lost 6 bases and 3 bases, there was a span of 8 bases. This CDR3 region has 11 residues. CDR1 is GTSNPN and CDR2 is SVGIG in the germline V gene (reference sequence). In DNA, the CDR3 is TGTGCCTGCGGGCGGGAAGAGACCCAGTACTTC. This translates into CACGREETQYF.

The CDR3 sequence is CAISESVVNEQFF. The CDR3 DNA is TGTGCCATCAGTGAGTCTGTCGTCAATGAGCAGTTCTTC. The chain recombines TRBV10-3 with TRBJ2-1; D is undetermined. The germline CDR1 and CDR2 sequences are ENHRY and SYGVKD. The CDR3 is 13 amino acids. The V end was cut by 0 bases, the J end by 6 bases, with 6 bases between.

The gene calls are TRBV2 and TRBJ1-3; D perhaps matches TRBD1 (6 bases). Deletions cut 4 bases from V and 2 bases from J, with 12 bases between. The length of the CDR3 is 15 residues. The germline gives CDR1 SNHLY, CDR2 FYNNEI. Written as DNA, the CDR3 is TGTGCCAGCAGTGCCAACAGGGAGCCTGGAAACACCATATATTTT. The encoded protein is CASSANREPGNTIYF.

This sequence joins TRBV28 and TRBJ2-2; TRBD1 might be the D (6 bases). Germline CDR1 is MDHEN and CDR2 is SYDVKM. Trimming left V 6 bases short and J 7 bases short, with 18 bases between. The CDR3 runs 15 residues. CDR3 coding DNA: TGTGCCAGCAGAAGGTCGGCAGGGGTTAGCGGGGAGCTGTTTTTT. Translation gives CASRRSAGVSGELFF.

This chain links TRBV20-1 with TRBJ2-7, with D unclear. With 5 bases removed from V and 7 bases from J, the gap between germline ends came to 12 bases. This CDR3 is 11 amino acids long. Germline-derived CDR1 and CDR2 are DFQATT and SNEGSKA (reference sequence). In nucleotides, the CDR3 is TGCAGTGCTGTCGCCCTATCGGAGCAGTACTTC. It yields the protein CSAVALSEQYF.

The V call is TRBV2, the J call TRBJ1-2, with 9 positions matching TRBD1. Per the germline V gene, CDR1 is SNHLY and CDR2 is FYNNEI. The CDR3 is made up of 14 amino acids. The trim removed 6 bases at V and 4 bases at J, leaving 6 bases unmatched. CDR3 in amino acids: CASRGQGLSYGYTF. For the CDR3, the DNA is TGTGCCAGCAGGGGACAGGGCCTGTCCTATGGCTACACCTTC.